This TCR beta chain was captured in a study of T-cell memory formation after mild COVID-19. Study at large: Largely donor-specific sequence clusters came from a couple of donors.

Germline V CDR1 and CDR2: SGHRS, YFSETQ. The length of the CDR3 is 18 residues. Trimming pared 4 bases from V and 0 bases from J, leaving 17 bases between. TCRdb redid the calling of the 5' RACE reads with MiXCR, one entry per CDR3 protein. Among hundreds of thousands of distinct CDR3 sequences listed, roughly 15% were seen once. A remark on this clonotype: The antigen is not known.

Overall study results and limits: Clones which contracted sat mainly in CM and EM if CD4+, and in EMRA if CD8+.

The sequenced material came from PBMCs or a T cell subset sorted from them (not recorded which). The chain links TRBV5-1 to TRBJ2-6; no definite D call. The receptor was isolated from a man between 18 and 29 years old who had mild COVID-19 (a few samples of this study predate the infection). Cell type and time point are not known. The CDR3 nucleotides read TGCGCCAGCAGCAATCCCGGTACACCAATCTCTGGGGCCAACGTCCTGACTTTC. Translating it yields CASSNPGTPISGANVLTF. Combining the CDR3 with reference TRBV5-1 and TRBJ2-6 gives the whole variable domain KAGVTQTPRYLIKTRGQQVTLSCSPISGHRSVSWYQQTPGQGLQFLFEYFSETQRNKGNFPGRFSGRQFSNSRSEMNVSTLELGDSALYLCASSNPGTPISGANVLTFGAGSRLTVL.